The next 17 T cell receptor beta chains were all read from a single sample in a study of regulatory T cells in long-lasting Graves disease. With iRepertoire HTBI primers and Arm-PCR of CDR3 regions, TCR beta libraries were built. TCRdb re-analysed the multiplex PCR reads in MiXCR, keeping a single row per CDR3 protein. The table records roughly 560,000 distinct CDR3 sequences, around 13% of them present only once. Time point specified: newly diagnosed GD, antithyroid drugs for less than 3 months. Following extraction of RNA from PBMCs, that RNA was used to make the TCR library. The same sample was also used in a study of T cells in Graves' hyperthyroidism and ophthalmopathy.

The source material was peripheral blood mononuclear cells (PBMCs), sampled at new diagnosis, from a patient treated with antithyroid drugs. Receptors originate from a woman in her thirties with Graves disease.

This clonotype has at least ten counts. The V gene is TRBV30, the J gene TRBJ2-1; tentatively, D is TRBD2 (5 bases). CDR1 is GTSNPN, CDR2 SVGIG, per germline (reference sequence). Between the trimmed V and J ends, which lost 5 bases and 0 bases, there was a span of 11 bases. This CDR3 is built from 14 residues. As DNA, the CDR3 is TGTGCCTGGGACTACCGACTCTCCTACAATGAGCAGTTCTTC. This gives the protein CAWDYRLSYNEQFF.

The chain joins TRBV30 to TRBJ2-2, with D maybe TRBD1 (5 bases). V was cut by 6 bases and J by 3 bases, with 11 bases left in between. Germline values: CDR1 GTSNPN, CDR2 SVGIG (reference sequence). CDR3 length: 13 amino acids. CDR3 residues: CACPTVYTGELFF. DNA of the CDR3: TGTGCCTGCCCGACAGTATACACCGGGGAGCTGTTTTTT. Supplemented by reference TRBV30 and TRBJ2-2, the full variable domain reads SQTIHQWPATLVQPVGSPLSLECTVEGTSNPNLYWYRQAAGRGLQLLFYSVGIGQISSEVPQNLSASRPQDRQFILSSKKLLLSDSGFYLCACPTVYTGELFFGEGSRLTVL.

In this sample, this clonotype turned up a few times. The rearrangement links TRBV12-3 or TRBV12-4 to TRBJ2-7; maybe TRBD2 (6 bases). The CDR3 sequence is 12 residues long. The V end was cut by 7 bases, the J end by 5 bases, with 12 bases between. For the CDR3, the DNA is TGTGCCAGCACCCCGACGGGGGACGAGCAGTACTTC. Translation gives CASTPTGDEQYF.

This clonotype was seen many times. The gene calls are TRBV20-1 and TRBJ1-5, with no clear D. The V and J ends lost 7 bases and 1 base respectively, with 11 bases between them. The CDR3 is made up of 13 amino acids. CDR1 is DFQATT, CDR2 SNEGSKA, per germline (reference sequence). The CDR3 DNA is TGCAGTGGTACGTCCGGGAGCAATCAGCCCCAGCATTTT. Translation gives CSGTSGSNQPQHF.

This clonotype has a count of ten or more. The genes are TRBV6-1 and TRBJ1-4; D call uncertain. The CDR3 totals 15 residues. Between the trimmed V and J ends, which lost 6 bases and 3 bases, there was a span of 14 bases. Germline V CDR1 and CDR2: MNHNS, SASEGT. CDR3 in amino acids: CASRLAGGANEKLFF. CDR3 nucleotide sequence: TGTGCCAGCAGACTCGCTGGTGGGGCTAATGAAAAACTGTTTTTT.

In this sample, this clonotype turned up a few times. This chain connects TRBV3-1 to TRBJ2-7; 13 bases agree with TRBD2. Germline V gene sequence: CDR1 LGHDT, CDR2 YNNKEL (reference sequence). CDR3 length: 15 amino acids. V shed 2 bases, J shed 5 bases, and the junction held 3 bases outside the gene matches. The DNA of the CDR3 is TGTGCCAGCAGCCAAAGGACTAGCGGGAGCCACGAGCAGTACTTC. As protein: CASSQRTSGSHEQYF.

In nucleotides, the CDR3 is TGCGCCAGCAGGCCAGACAGGAACCAAAAACTGTTTTTT. Its protein is CASRPDRNQKLFF. The V gene is TRBV5-1, the J gene TRBJ1-4; perhaps TRBD1 as D (6 bases). CDR1 is SGHRS, CDR2 YFSETQ, per germline. The CDR3 contains 13 residues. V shed 5 bases and J shed 9 bases, with 14 bases lying between them.

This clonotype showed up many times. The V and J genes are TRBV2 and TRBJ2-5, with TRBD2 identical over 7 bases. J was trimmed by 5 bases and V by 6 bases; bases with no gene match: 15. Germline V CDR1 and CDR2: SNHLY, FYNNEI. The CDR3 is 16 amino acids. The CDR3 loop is CASRGGMVRTVETQYF. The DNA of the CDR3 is TGTGCCAGCAGGGGGGGGATGGTCCGGACGGTGGAGACCCAGTACTTC. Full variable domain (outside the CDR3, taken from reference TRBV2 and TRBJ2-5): EPEVTQTPSHQVTQMGQEVILRCVPISNHLYFYWYRQILGQKVEFLVSFYNNEISEKSEIFDDQFSVERPDGSNFTLKIRSTKLEDSAMYFCASRGGMVRTVETQYFGPGTRLLVL.

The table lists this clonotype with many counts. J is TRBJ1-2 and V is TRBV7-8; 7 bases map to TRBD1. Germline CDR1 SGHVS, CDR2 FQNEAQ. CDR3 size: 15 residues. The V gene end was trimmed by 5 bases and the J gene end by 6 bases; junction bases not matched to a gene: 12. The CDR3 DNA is TGTGCCAGCAGCCCCCGACCGGGACAGAACCATGGCTACACCTTC. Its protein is CASSPRPGQNHGYTF.

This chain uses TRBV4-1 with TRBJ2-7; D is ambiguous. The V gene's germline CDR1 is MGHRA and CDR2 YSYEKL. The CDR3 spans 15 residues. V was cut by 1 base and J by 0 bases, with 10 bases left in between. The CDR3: CASSQVARSSYEQYF. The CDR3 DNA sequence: TGCGCCAGCAGCCAAGTAGCTCGGAGCTCCTACGAGCAGTACTTC.

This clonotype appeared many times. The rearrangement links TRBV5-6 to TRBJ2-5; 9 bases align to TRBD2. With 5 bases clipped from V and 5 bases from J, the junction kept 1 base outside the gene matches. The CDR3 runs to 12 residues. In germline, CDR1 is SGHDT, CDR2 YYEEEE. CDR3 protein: CASSAGGETQYF. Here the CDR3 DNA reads TGTGCCAGCAGTGCGGGGGGGGAGACCCAGTACTTC.

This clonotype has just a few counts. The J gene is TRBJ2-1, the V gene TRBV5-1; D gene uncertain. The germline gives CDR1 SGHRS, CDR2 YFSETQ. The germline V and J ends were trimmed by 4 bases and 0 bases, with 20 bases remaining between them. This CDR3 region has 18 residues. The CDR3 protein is CASSPRFERPNSYNEQFF. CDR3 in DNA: TGCGCCAGCAGCCCGCGGTTTGAGAGGCCTAACTCCTACAATGAGCAGTTCTTC.

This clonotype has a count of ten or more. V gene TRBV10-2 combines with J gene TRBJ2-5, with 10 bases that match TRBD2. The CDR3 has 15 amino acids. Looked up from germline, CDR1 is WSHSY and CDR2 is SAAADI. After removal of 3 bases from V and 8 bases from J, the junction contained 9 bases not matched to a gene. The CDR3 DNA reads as TGCGCCAGCAGTGACCTCCTAGCGGGAGACGGTACCCAGTACTTC. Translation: CASSDLLAGDGTQYF.

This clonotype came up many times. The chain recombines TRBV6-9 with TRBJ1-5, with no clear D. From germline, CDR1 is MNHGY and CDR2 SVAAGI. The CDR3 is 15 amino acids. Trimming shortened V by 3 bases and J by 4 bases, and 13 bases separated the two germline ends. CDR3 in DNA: TGTGCCAGCAGTTACTCCGCAGCAAATAATCAGCCCCAGCATTTT. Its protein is CASSYSAANNQPQHF.

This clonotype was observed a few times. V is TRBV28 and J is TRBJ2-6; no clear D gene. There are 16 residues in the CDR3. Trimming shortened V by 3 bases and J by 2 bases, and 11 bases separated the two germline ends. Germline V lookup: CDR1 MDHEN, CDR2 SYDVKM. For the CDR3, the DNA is TGTGCCAGCAGTTTGATCGGATCGCCTGGGGCCAACGTCCTGACTTTC. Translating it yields CASSLIGSPGANVLTF.

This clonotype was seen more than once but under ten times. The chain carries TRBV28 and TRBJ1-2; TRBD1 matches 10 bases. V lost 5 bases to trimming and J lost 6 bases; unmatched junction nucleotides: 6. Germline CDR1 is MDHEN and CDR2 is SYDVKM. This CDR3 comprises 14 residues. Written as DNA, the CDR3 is TGTGCCAGCAGTCGGACAGGGGGTAGGCATGGCTACACCTTC. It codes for CASSRTGGRHGYTF.

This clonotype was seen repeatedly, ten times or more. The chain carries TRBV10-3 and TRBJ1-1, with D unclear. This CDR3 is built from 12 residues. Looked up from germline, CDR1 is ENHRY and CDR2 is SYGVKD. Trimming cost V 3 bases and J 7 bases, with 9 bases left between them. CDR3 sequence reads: CAISERKGEAFF. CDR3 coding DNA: TGTGCCATCAGTGAAAGAAAAGGTGAAGCTTTCTTT.